The clone carrying this T cell receptor beta chain was seen just once. The antigen remains unidentified. After extraction with the RNeasy kit, roughly 0.45 to 1 ug of the RNA was reverse transcribed using random hexamers. TCR beta CDR3 was amplified by immunoSEQ multiplex PCR. This amplification extended across 54 Vbeta and 13 Jbeta segments. One entry per CDR3 protein, called by TCRdb with MiXCR from the immunoSEQ multiplex PCR reads. Of 250,000 to 300,000 distinct CDR3 sequences detected, about 85% appear once; the ten largest clones hold about 0.11%. This sample is part of a study of CD8 T cells in Susac syndrome. From blood CD8+ and CD4+ T cells, the TCR beta chain was sequenced. Germline V gives CDR1 MNHEY, CDR2 SMNVEV (reference sequence). The CDR3 covers 15 residues. V was clipped by 4 bases and J by 5 bases; unmatched bases: 7. Study findings and constraints: As acknowledged by the study, its TCR sequencing and HLA analysis included a relatively small number of individuals.

This sequence joins TRBV27 and TRBJ2-1; 8 nucleotides align to TRBD2. The clonotype comes from a human donor with multiple sclerosis. Sequencing used CD8+ T cells from PBMCs. The CDR3 DNA is TGTGCCAGCAGTTATCCGGGACTAGAGAACAATGAGCAGTTCTTC. It codes for CASSYPGLENNEQFF.